This T cell receptor beta chain came from a study of blood T cell repertoires in COVID-19. Looking at the study overall: In each case, the material was cDNA or gDNA derived from T cells, B-cell-depleted T cells, or PBMCs.

As originally analysed: Amplification of reference gene primers was used by the study to estimate nucleated cell counts. TCRdb's table, derived via immunoSEQ multiplex PCR, lists solely in-frame clones and lacks some. Clone size and the V and J calls come from that table; the DNA yielded D and trimming. The sample yields approximately 500,000 clones, 85% to 90% seen once. CDR1 is SNHLY and CDR2 is FYNNEI in the germline V gene. The J segment lost 5 bases and the V segment lost 11 bases, leaving 13 bases of the junction unmatched. The CDR3 is 15 amino acids. The material sequenced was peripheral blood. V is TRBV2 and J is TRBJ2-2; 8 bases match TRBD2. This sequence was found in a woman between 50 and 59 years old with COVID-19, enrolled during active disease. The CDR3 here is CARRRGGVPTGELFF. The CDR3 DNA is TGTGCCCGCCGCCGGGGGGGGGTCCCTACCGGGGAGCTGTTTTTT.